This passage covers 6 T cell receptor beta chains from one sample sequenced in a study of T cell repertoires in cytomegalovirus infection. A single record per CDR3 protein comes from TCRdb applying MiXCR to the reads. Of 400,000 or so distinct CDR3 sequences in the sample, 31% were seen once. Sequenced: PBMCs. Receptor source: a human donor in good health (CMV status not recorded). Some clones in this sample may be carry-over from other donors' samples.

The CDR3 DNA reads TGTGCCAGCAGCTTAGATCCGGCAGCTGGAGCTTTCTTT. Translated: CASSLDPAAGAFF. V and J are TRBV11-2 and TRBJ1-1; D remains ambiguous. V was cut by 0 bases and J by 10 bases, with 12 bases left in between. The length of the CDR3 is 13 residues. Germline V gene lookup returns CDR1 SGHAT and CDR2 FQNNGV.

The chain joins TRBV5-6 to TRBJ1-4; TRBD1 agrees at 9 bases. J gave up 5 bases and V 4 bases, and 12 bases lay outside the gene matches. The CDR3 contains 17 residues. CDR1 and CDR2 (germline): SGHDT, YYEEEE. The chain's CDR3 is CASSGRDREAPNEKLFF. The CDR3, as DNA: TGTGCCAGCAGCGGCCGGGACAGGGAGGCCCCAAATGAAAAACTGTTTTTT. Variable domain in full (rest from reference TRBV5-6 and TRBJ1-4): DAGVTQSPTHLIKTRGQQVTLRCSPKSGHDTVSWYQQALGQGPQFIFQYYEEEERQRGNFPDRFSGHQFPNYSSELNVNALLLGDSALYLCASSGRDREAPNEKLFFGSGTQLSVL.

This clonotype was counted many times. The CDR3, as DNA: TGTGCCAGCAGCCTGGACAGGGGCAATCAGCCCCAGCATTTT. Its protein product is CASSLDRGNQPQHF. The chain joins TRBV7-2 to TRBJ1-5; 8 bases are a match to TRBD1. The CDR3 contains 14 residues. V lost 5 bases and J lost 2; bases outside the gene matches: 2. CDR1 SGHTA and CDR2 FQGNSA come from the germline V gene.

The chain joins TRBV9 to TRBJ1-4; D remains unclear. V was clipped by 4 bases and J by 2 bases, with 12 bases between them. From germline, CDR1 is SGDLS and CDR2 YYNGEE. CDR3 length: 15 residues. The CDR3 DNA reads as TGTGCCAGCAGCCCCCTGGGATCGACTAATGAAAAACTGTTTTTT. Residues: CASSPLGSTNEKLFF.

The gene calls are TRBV12-3 or TRBV12-4 and TRBJ2-3, with 8 bases that match TRBD2. Germline trimming cut 6 bases from V and 2 bases from J; bases unmatched to any gene: 10. The CDR3 has 16 residues. CDR3: CASSSGGIATTDTQYF. As DNA, the CDR3 is TGTGCCAGCAGCTCGGGGGGGATCGCGACCACAGATACGCAGTATTTT.

This chain connects TRBV2 to TRBJ2-7; perhaps TRBD1 as D (6 bases). Trimming left V 6 bases short and J 2 bases short, with 17 bases between. The germline gives CDR1 SNHLY, CDR2 FYNNEI. This CDR3 is 15 amino acids long. The CDR3 nucleotides read TGTGCCAGCAGCGCCCAGACAGGAGCTACCTACGAGCAGTACTTC. Translation gives CASSAQTGATYEQYF.